This TCR beta chain emerged from a study of T cells in Graves' hyperthyroidism and ophthalmopathy. Diagnoses used clinical symptoms, serum thyroxine and TRAb, thyroid ultrasound and orbital computed tomography. The CDR3 has 15 amino acids. The germline CDR1 and CDR2 sequences are LNHDA and SQIVND (reference sequence). Between the trimmed V and J ends, which lost 0 bases and 7 bases, there was a span of 13 bases. This clonotype was recorded at least ten times. The antigen remains undetermined. Study-wide results and limits: Clonotypes that were expanded in thyroid above 0.001 mostly appeared in blood too.

The TCR beta CDR3 regions underwent amplification using RNA transcripts as the source. The HTBI primer set served for first-round RT-PCR of the TCR CDR3. A single record per CDR3 protein comes from TCRdb applying MiXCR to the multiplex PCR reads. Altogether about 520,000 distinct CDR3 sequences are present, under 25% being singletons, with the ten largest covering approximately 26%. The genes are TRBV19 and TRBJ1-5; no clear D. The sequence was obtained from a young man with Graves' hyperthyroidism. The sequenced sample was blood. The CDR3 reads CASSIESKAVQPQHF. CDR3 DNA sequence: TGTGCCAGTAGTATAGAGTCCAAGGCGGTCCAGCCCCAGCATTTT.